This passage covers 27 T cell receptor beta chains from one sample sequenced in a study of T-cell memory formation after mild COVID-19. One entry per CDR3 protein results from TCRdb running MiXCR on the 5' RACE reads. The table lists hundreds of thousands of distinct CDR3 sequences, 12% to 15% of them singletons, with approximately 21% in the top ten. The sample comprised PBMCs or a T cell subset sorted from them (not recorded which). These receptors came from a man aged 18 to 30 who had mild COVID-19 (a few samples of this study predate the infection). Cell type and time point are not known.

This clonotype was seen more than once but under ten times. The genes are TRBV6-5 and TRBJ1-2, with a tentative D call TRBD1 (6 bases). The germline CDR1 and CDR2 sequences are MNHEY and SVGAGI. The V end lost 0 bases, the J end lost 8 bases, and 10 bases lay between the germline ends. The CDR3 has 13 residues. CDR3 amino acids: CASSYSRGDGYTF. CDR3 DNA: TGTGCCAGCAGTTACTCGAGGGGGGACGGCTACACCTTC.

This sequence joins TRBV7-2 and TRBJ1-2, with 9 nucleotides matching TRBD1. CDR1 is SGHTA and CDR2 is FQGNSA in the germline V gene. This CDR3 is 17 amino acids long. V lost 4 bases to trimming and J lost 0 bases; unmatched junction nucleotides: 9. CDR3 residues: CASSSRQGVGSNYGYTF. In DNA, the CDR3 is TGTGCCAGCAGCTCCCGACAGGGGGTAGGGTCTAACTATGGCTACACCTTC.

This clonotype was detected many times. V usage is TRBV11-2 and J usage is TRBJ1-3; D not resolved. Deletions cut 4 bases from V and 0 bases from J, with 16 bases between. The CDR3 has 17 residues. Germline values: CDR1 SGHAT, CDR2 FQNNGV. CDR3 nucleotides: TGTGCCAGCAGCTCCCGCTGGGCGGGCAGCTCTGGAAACACCATATATTTT. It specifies CASSSRWAGSSGNTIYF.

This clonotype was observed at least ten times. In DNA form, the CDR3 reads TGCGCCAGCAGCTTGGTTGGATTGGGGTCCGCAGATACGCAGTATTTT. Residues: CASSLVGLGSADTQYF. This rearrangement joins TRBV5-1 to TRBJ2-3; D not resolved. Germline V gene sequence: CDR1 SGHRS, CDR2 YFSETQ. The CDR3 extends over 16 amino acids. The V and J ends lost 0 bases and 4 bases respectively, with 15 bases between them.

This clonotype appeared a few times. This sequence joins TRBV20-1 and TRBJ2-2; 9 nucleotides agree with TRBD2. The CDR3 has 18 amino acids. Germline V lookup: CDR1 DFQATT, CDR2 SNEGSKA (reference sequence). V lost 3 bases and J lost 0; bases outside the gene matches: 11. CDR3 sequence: CSASAPLGLAPNTGELFF. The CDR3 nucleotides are TGCAGTGCTAGTGCCCCCCTAGGACTAGCGCCGAACACCGGGGAGCTGTTTTTT.

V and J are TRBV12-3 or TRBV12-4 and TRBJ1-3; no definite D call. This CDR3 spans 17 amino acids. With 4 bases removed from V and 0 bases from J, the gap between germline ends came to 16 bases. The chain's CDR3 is CASSYPEPVLSGNTIYF. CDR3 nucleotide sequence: TGTGCCAGCAGTTACCCCGAGCCAGTCCTCTCTGGAAACACCATATATTTT.

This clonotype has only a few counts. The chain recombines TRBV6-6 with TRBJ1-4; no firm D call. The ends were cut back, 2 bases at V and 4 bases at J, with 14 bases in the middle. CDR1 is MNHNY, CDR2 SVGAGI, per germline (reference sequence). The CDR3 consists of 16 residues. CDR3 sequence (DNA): TGTGCCAGCAGTTACAAACCGGGGTCCCGTAATGAAAAACTGTTTTTT. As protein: CASSYKPGSRNEKLFF.

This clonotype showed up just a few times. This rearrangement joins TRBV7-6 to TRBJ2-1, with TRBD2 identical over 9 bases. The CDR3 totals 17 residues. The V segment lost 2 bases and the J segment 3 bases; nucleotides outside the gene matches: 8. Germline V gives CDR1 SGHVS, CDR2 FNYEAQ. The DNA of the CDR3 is TGTGCCAGCAGCTTAAGGGTAGCGGGGGCCAACTACAATGAGCAGTTCTTC. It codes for CASSLRVAGANYNEQFF. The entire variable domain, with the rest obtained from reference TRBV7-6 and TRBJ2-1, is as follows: GAGVSQSPRYKVTKRGQDVALRCDPISGHVSLYWYRQALGQGPEFLTYFNYEAQQDKSGLPNDRFSAERPEGSISTLTIQRTEQRDSAMYRCASSLRVAGANYNEQFFGPGTRLTVL.

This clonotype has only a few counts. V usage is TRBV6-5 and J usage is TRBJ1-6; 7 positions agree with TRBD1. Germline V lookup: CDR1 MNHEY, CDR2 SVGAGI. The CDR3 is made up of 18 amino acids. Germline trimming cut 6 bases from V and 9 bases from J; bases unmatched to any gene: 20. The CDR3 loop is CASSRALGQAGGISPLHF. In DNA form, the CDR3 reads TGTGCCAGCAGCCGGGCTCTCGGACAGGCCGGAGGGATTTCACCCCTCCACTTT.

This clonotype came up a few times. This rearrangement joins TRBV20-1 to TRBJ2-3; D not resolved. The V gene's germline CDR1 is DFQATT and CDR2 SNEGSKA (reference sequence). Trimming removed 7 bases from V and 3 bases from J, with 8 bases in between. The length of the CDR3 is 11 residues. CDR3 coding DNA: TGCAGTGTAATAAGAACAGATACGCAGTATTTT. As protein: CSVIRTDTQYF.

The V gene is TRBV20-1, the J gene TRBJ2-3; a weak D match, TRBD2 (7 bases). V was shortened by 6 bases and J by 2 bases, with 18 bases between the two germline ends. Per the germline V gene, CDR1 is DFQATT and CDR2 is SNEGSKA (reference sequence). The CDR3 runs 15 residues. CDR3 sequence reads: CSANPAGHNTDTQYF. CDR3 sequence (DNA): TGCAGTGCGAACCCAGCGGGACACAACACAGATACGCAGTATTTT.

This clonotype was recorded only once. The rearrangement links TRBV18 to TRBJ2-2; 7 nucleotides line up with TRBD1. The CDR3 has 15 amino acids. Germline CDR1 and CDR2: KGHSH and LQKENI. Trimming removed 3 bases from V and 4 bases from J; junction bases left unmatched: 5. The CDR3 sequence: CASSPPTGTTGELFF. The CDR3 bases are TGTGCCAGCTCACCGCCGACAGGGACCACCGGGGAGCTGTTTTTT.

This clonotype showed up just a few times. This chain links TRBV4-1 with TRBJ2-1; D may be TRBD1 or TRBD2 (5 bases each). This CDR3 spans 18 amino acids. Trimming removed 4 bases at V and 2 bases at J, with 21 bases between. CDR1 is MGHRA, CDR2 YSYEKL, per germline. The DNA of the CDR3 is TGCGCCAGCAGCCCGACCACGGGACCGACCGACCCCTACAATGAGCAGTTCTTC. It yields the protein CASSPTTGPTDPYNEQFF.

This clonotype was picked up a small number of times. CDR3 nucleotide sequence: TGCAGCGTTGTTTCCGGGGGGTTGGGTACGCAGTATTTT. Its translation is CSVVSGGLGTQYF. This sequence joins TRBV29-1 and TRBJ2-3; TRBD2 aligns across 7 bases. From germline, CDR1 is SQVTM and CDR2 ANQGSEA. Unmatched junction bases numbered 9, after V lost 4 bases and J lost 8 bases. The CDR3 extends over 13 amino acids.

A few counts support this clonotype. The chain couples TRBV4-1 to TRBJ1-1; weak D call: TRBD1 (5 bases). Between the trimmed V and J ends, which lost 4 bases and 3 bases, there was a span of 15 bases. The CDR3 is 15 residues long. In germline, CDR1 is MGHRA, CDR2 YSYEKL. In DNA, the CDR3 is TGCGCCAGCAGCCGGGTCCGACAGCGCGACACTGAAGCTTTCTTT. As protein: CASSRVRQRDTEAFF.

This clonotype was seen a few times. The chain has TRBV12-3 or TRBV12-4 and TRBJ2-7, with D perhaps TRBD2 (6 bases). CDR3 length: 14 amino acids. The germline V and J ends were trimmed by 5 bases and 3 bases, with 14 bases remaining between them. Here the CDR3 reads CASSGPGSNYEQYV. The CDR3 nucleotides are TGTGCCAGCAGTGGACCCGGGAGTAACTACGAGCAGTACGTC.

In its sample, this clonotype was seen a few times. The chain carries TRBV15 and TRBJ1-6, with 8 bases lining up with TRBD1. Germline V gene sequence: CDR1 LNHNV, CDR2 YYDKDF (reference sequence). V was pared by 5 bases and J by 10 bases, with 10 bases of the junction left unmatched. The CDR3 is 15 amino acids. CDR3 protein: CATSGEDRVRSPLHF. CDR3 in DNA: TGTGCCACCAGCGGGGAGGACAGGGTTCGATCACCCCTCCACTTT.

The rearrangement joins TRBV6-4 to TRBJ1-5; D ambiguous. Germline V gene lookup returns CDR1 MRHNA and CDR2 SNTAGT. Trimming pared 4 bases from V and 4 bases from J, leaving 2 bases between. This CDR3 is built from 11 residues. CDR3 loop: CASSVNQPQHF. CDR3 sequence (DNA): TGTGCCAGCAGTGTGAATCAGCCCCAGCATTTT.

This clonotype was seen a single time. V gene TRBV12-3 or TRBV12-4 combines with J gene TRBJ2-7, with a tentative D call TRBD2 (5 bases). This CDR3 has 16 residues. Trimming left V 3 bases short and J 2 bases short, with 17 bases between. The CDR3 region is CASSFHISGPTYEQYF. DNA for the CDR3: TGTGCCAGCAGTTTTCATATCAGCGGACCCACCTACGAGCAGTACTTC.

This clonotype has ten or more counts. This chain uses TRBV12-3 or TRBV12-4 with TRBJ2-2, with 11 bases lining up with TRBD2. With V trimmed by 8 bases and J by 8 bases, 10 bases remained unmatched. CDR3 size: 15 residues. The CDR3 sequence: CASAERLAGRGELFF. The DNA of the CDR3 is TGTGCCAGCGCCGAAAGACTAGCGGGGAGAGGGGAGCTGTTTTTT.

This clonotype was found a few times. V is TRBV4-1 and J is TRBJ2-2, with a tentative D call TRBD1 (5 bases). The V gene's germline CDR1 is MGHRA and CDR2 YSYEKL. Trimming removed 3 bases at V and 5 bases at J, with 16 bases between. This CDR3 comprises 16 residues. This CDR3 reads CASSHQSRVPTGELFF. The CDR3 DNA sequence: TGCGCCAGCAGCCATCAGAGCAGGGTACCGACCGGGGAGCTGTTTTTT.

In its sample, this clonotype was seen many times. CDR3 residues: CASSQDSHTQYF. CDR3 in DNA: TGTGCCAGCAGTCAGGACTCCCATACGCAGTATTTT. The V gene is TRBV2, the J gene TRBJ2-3; a possible D gene is TRBD2 (5 bases). V was pared by 5 bases and J by 7 bases, with 10 bases between. CDR1 SNHLY and CDR2 FYNNEI come from the germline V gene. The CDR3 is made up of 12 amino acids.

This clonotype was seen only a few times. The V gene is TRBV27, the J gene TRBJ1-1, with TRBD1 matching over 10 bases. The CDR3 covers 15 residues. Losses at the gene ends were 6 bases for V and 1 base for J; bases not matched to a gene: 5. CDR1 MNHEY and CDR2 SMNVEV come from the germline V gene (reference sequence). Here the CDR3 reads CASRLRTGGNTEAFF. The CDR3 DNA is TGTGCCAGCAGGCTCCGGACAGGGGGGAACACTGAAGCTTTCTTT.

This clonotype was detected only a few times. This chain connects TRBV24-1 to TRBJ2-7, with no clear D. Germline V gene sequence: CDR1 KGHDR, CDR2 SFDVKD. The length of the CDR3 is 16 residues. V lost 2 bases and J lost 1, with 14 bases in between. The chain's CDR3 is CATSDYSSLSSYEQYV. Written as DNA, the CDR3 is TGTGCCACCAGTGATTATAGCAGCCTGTCGTCCTACGAGCAGTACGTC.

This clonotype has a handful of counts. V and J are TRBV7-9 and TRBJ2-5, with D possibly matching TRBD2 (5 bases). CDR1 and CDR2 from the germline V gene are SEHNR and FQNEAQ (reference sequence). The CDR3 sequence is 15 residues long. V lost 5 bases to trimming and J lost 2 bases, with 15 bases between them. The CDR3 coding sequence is TGTGCCAGCAGCCCACCCCGGACTGGGCAAGAGACCCAGTACTTC. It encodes CASSPPRTGQETQYF.

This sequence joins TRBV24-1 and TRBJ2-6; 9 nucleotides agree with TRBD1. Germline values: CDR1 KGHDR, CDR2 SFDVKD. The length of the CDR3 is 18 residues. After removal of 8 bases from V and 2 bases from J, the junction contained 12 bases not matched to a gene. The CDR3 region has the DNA TGTGCCACCACCGCCCCGAGGGACAGGGCTACTGGGGCCAACGTCCTGACTTTC. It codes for CATTAPRDRATGANVLTF.

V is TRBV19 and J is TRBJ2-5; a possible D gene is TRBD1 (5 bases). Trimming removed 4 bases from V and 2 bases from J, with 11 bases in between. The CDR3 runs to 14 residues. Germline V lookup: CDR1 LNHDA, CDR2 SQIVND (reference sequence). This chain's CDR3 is CASSRRQRQETQYF. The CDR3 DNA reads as TGTGCCAGTAGTAGACGACAGAGACAAGAGACCCAGTACTTC.